Given below is one T cell receptor (beta chain) in context. This clone has just a few counts. Its cognate antigen has yet to be identified. Base qualities are not provided; no much larger clone lies one nucleotide away. This sample was included in a study of cytomegalovirus exposure and HLA in healthy donors (dated by TCRdb to about 2017). In terms of the full investigation: According to an earlier analysis of 550 to 700 of the donors, 150 million to 200 million T cells yielded roughly 100 million unique TCR beta sequences and 250 to 350 Gb of sequence data. About 300 gigabases of sequencing data and around 87 million unique TCR sequences were included in an early release covering roughly 600 HLA-typed donors. Of the roughly 390 genotyped donors, around 81% fell in the genetic ancestry cluster associated with self-reported Caucasian donors. The study was designed to test whether signatures of past pathogen exposure could be identified by cataloging public T cell receptors. The study used immunosequencing to profile the T cell repertoires of approximately 630 subjects and linked those repertoires to cytomegalovirus serostatus. In addition to the first cohort of 500 to 850 subjects, a separate validation cohort of 120 different subjects was used. To predict cytomegalovirus infection status, the study combined high-throughput TCR immunosequencing, statistical association of individual TCRs with disease status, and machine learning. To study patterns of TCR occurrence, a later analysis re-analyzed previously published TCR beta repertoires from under 750 donors and added high-resolution HLA genotyping. Rather than drawing on any new phenotypic data, the later analysis identified candidate immune exposures from TCR beta sequences and the way those sequences occurred across donors. An earlier analysis of about 620 of the donors applied high-throughput TCR beta sequencing to assess whether each TCR beta V gene segment acted as functional or pseudogenic. Donor age, sex, ethnicity and CMV serostatus were compiled alongside the repertoire data. A later genetic analysis used genome-wide SNP genotypes for about 60% of the roughly 700 donors, treating that subset as a discovery cohort. All discovery cohort repertoires had been generated using a single sequencing platform. Both class I and class II loci were covered by HLA typing, at four-digit resolution. The number of donors typed differed by locus, with 629-630 for A, B, C, DRB1 and DQB1, more than 500 for DQA1, 600 to 610 for DPA1, and approximately 470 for DPB1. Roughly five DR-DQ haplotypes were treated as single units for association and clustering because of strong linkage in the cohort. Across approximately 400 genotyped donors of the cohort, an average of about 240,000 unique TCR beta nucleotide sequences per donor were sequenced, and 15% to 20% of those sequences were non-productive.

In total, fewer than 750 healthy bone marrow donors made up the cohort. At the time of sampling, all cohort members were nominally healthy, though unrecorded immune exposures were likely present. CMV serostatus was positive for 289 and negative for about half of the roughly 670 cohort members, and was not recorded for this donor. A peripheral blood sample was provided by each donor, and peripheral blood mononuclear cells were used for TCR beta sequencing. The Qiagen DNeasy Blood Extraction Kit was used to extract genomic DNA from the blood cell samples. The paper's findings and limits, for the study overall: In vitro tests confirmed that a few of the cytomegalovirus-associated TCR beta chains recognize cytomegalovirus antigens. A cluster of highly shared sequence variants was judged likely to be a technical artifact of the sequencing pipeline. The earlier analysis of a few hundred of the donors excluded 15 to 20 rarely observed V segments, including chromosome 9 orphons, because counts were too low. In an earlier analysis of roughly 560 of the donors, most TCR beta V segments were observed in productive rearrangements about 87% or about 30% of the time, broadly matching IMGT annotations. At a false discovery rate of 0.05, a later analysis linked about 16,000 TCR beta sequences to specific HLA alleles. Strong co-occurrence of HLA alleles, especially DR and DQ, made assigning TCR associations to individual alleles difficult. A further reported finding was that TCR beta sequences accurately predicted the HLA-A and HLA-B alleles for most subjects in the first cohort. Cytomegalovirus status was reported to be diagnosed by the classifier with high specificity and sensitivity in both the original and validation cohorts. In this cohort, only TCR beta chains were sequenced, and detectable features were limited by the absence of alpha or paired-chain data. While some public TCRs were present in many individuals, most TCR sequences turned up only very rarely across donors. In a later analysis, several top co-occurrence clusters were reported to appear linked to parvovirus B19, influenza, CMV and Epstein-Barr virus. Some IMGT-functional V segments, including TRBV6-2 and TRBV6-3, could not be distinguished by the 87-base-pair reads and were therefore excluded. Because some donors lacked HLA typing at each locus, the association tests relied only on the typed subset. Compared with the 666-donor mean, donors in an Asian-associated ancestry cluster had fewer N-insertions in productive TCRs, according to a later genetic analysis. It was suggested by the authors that the approach could potentially be generalized to other disease states and immunological phenotypes. The study gave a list of about 150 TCR beta chains associated with cytomegalovirus. A later analysis found that TCR association rates varied across HLA loci, with DRB1 alleles showing the most associated TCRs and HLA-C alleles the fewest. CMV serostatus was the only immune exposure information available for the cohort. The presence/absence analyses assumed that sequencing depth was roughly uniform across donors, and that assumption may not be true. Linkage disequilibrium might explain the correlated functional status among segregating V segments, but an unknown experimental factor could not be ruled out. In a later analysis, HLA-associated TCR beta chains were found to be more clonally expanded and to have lower generation probabilities than equally common non-associated chains. A later analysis found that most CMV-associated TCR beta chains appeared HLA-restricted, with HLA associations seemingly driven largely by CMV exposure. An association between a missense DCLRE1C variant and V-gene and J-gene trimming of TCR beta chains was found in a later genetic analysis and replicated in an independent cohort.

V and J are truncated by 5 bases and 4 bases respectively, leaving an intervening sequence of 14 bases. From the cysteine through the phenylalanine, the CDR3 covers 14 amino acids. The only DNA kept is the CDR3, 42 bases in frame from the first base. According to the germline V gene, CDR1 reads MDHEN and CDR2 reads SYDVKM. The method behind the library was the immunoSEQ multiplex PCR assay. The multiplex PCR relied on a mix of 60 forward primers for TCR Vbeta segments and 13 reverse primers for TCR Jbeta segments. The CDR3 region of rearranged TCR beta genes was amplified from genomic DNA with a multiplex PCR assay. Amplified TCR beta libraries were sequenced as 87-base-pair reads on the Illumina HiSeq System. Concerning the study's data processing: A later analysis tallied 75 million to 95 million unique TCR beta chains across the approximately 670 repertoires, and approximately 12 million of those chains were shared by two or more donors. A nearest-neighbor algorithm error-corrected the raw reads and collapsed the reads into unique sequences, merging closely related sequences to remove PCR and sequencing errors. To assign V, D and J gene segments, CDR3 sequences were aligned to IMGT reference sequences. For a sequence to be retained, a match of at least six nucleotides to both a V gene segment and a J gene segment was required. A rearrangement counted as productive if the CDR3 had no stop codons and remained in frame with V and J, and every other rearrangement counted as non-productive. Following IMGT convention, CDR3 was defined as the stretch from the second conserved V-encoded cysteine to the conserved J-encoded phenylalanine. Sequences without an unambiguous match to a single V gene segment were excluded from the earlier analysis of 587 of the donors. An earlier analysis of 587 of the donors classified V segments as functional when productive rearrangements were above 56.7% and as segregating when the standard deviation between donors was above 5%. A statistical classification framework was developed to diagnose cytomegalovirus status using the catalog of TCR beta chain sequences. In a later analysis, TCR nucleotide sequences were compared against IMGT/GENE-DB human TR gene sequences so that V and J genes could be assigned. The TCRdist pipeline was used in a later analysis to assign CDR3 sequences and most-parsimonious VDJ recombination scenarios. In a later analysis, every TCR beta chain was defined by the combination of its CDR3 amino acid sequence and its V-gene family, and reads without a unique V-gene family were dropped. A later analysis removed 592 highly shared, low-generation-probability nucleotide sequences to deal with suspected cross-contamination and a sequencing artifact. A later analysis calculated a clonal expansion index for each public chain from normalized within-repertoire ranks of inferred template counts. A later analysis computed generation probabilities with a VDJ recombination model fitted to out-of-frame rearrangements, and checked the results against IGoR. In a later analysis, hypergeometric tests were used to score TCR-TCR, TCR-HLA and TCR-CMV co-occurrence, with a repertoire-size bias correction applied to TCR pairs. False discovery rates were estimated in a later analysis by permuting HLA or CMV assignments 20 times. In a later analysis, co-occurring TCRs were grouped with DBSCAN, and TCRdist sequence similarity was added when clustering was performed within HLA-allele-positive subsets. Repertoires with fewer than 30,000 or more than 120,000 public chains were left out of co-occurrence clustering, as were a few repertoires with anomalous nucleotide sharing. TCRdb stores this immuneACCESS table with in-frame sequences only. Part of the clones is absent; in the studies checked, under half of the shortfall reflects unresolved V genes, and no reason is known for the rest. D and trimming come from the DNA, and the V and J calls and clone size come from that table. This sample is represented by around 120,000 clones; approximately 78% of them were singletons. The ten largest clones take up 2.5% to 3% of the sample.

What was sequenced was PBMCs. In this chain, TRBV28 is recombined with TRBJ1-2; the D gene identity is not certain. The receptor was isolated from a human donor in good health. The CDR3 loop reads CASSPSPVAYGYTF. The DNA reads TGTGCCAGCAGTCCCAGCCCCGTAGCCTATGGCTACACCTTC.